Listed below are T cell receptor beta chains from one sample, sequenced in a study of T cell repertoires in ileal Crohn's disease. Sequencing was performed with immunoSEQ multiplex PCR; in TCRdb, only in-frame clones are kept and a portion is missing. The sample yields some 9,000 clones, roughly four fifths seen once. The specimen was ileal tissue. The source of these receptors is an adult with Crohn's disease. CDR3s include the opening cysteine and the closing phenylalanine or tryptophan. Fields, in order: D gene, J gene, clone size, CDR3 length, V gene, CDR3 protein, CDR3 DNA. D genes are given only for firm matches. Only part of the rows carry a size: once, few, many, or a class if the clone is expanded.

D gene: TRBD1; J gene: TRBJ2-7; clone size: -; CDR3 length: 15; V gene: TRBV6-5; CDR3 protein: CASSTLRTGNKEQYF; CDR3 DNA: TGTGCCAGCAGTACCCTCCGGACAGGGAATAAGGAGCAGTACTTC
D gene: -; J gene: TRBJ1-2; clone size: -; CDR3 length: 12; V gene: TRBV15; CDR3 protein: CATSRDRVGYTF; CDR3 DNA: TGTGCCACCAGCAGAGACAGGGTGGGCTACACCTTC
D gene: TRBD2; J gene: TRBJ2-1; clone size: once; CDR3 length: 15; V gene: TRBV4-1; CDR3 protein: CASRVAGGPGNEQFF; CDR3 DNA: TGCGCCAGCAGGGTAGCGGGAGGGCCGGGGAATGAGCAGTTCTTC
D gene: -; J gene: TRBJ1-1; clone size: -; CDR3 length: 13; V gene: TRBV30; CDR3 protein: CAWSVGVATEAFF; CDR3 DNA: TGTGCCTGGAGTGTCGGGGTTGCCACTGAAGCTTTCTTT
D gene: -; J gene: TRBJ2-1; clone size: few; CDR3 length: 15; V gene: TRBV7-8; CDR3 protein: CASSHAGKYDNEQFF; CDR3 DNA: TGTGCCAGCAGCCACGCAGGGAAGTACGACAATGAGCAGTTCTTC
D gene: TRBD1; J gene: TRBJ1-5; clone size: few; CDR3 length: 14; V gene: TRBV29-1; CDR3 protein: CSVPGTEKNQPQHF; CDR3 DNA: TGCAGCGTCCCCGGGACAGAGAAAAATCAGCCCCAGCATTTT
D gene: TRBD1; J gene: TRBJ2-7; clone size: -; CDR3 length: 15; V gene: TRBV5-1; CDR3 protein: CASSYGTGGAYEQYF; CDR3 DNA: TGCGCCAGCAGCTACGGGACAGGGGGGGCCTACGAGCAGTACTTC
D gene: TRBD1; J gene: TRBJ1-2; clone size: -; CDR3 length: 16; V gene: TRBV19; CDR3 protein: CATQDRGRPGNYGYTF; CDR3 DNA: TGTGCCACCCAGGACAGGGGGCGTCCCGGGAACTATGGCTACACCTTC
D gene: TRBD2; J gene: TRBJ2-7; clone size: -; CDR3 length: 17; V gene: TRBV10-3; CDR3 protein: CAISEPHSSGSGYEQYF; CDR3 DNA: TGTGCCATCAGTGAGCCCCACTCTAGCGGGAGTGGATACGAGCAGTACTTC
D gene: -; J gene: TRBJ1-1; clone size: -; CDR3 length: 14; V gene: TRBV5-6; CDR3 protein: CASSLMIGEAEAFF; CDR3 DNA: TGTGCCAGCAGCTTGATGATAGGGGAAGCTGAAGCTTTCTTT
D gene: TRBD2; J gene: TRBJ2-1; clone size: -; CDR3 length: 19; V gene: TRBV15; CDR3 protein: CATSDQTRRMRGYYNEQFF; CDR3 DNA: TGTGCCACCAGCGATCAAACCCGGCGGATGCGGGGGTATTACAATGAGCAGTTCTTC